The 9 T cell receptor beta chains below all came from one sample that was sequenced in a study of cytomegalovirus exposure and HLA in healthy donors. The primer mix had 60 Vbeta and 13 Jbeta primers. Only in-frame clones appear in the TCRdb table, and some are missing; sequencing was by immunoSEQ multiplex PCR. The sample contains 65,000 or so clones, 62% of which appear only once. Material for sequencing was PBMCs. The receptor source for this set is a man younger than 40 in good health and CMV-seronegative.

Only one count was recorded for this clone. The J gene is TRBJ2-1, the V gene TRBV4-2; tentatively, D is TRBD2 (5 bases). This CDR3 contains 16 residues. V lost 0 bases and J lost 0, with 9 bases in between. Germline assignment: CDR1 LGHNA and CDR2 YNFKEQ. CDR3 DNA sequence: TGTGCCAGCAGCCAAGAGGCGGGCCTCTCCTACAATGAGCAGTTCTTC. Amino acid sequence: CASSQEAGLSYNEQFF.

This clone was recorded once. The limits of the CDR3 on the DNA are not certain, so only TCRdb's listed CDR3 is given. The chain uses TRBV1 and TRBJ1-6; TRBD1 is taken as the D call from the table, unchecked against the DNA. TRBV1 is noted as a pseudogene. The CDR3 has 17 amino acids, counting both end residues. This chain's CDR3 is CTSSQDYECRVSSPLHF.

The CDR3 protein is CASSLHGQSHSNQPQHF. The CDR3 region has the DNA TGTGCCAGCAGCTTACATGGACAGTCTCATAGCAATCAGCCCCAGCATTTT. V and J are TRBV11-2 and TRBJ1-5; the D gene is possibly TRBD1 (6 bases). V dropped 2 bases and J dropped 0 bases, with 14 bases sitting between them. CDR1 is SGHAT and CDR2 is FQNNGV in the germline V gene. This CDR3 spans 17 amino acids.

V and J are TRBV5-1 and TRBJ2-7, with 9 bases aligning to TRBD2. Germline V gene data show CDR1 as SGHRS and CDR2 as YFSETQ. The junction had 4 bases not matched to a gene; V was cut back by 5 bases and J by 1 base. The CDR3 loop spans 14 amino acids. The CDR3 region has the DNA TGCGCCAGCAGGGGCGGGGGGGGATCCTACGAGCAGTACTTC. Protein: CASRGGGGSYEQYF.

This chain connects TRBV7-6 to TRBJ2-7; D is possibly TRBD2 (5 bases). The germline V gene encodes CDR1 SGHVS and CDR2 FNYEAQ. Deletions cut 0 bases from V and 7 bases from J, with 10 bases between. The CDR3 spans 13 residues. The CDR3 DNA follows: TGTGCCAGCAGCTTAGCTCTAGAGGGAGAGCAGTACTTC. Its protein is CASSLALEGEQYF.

This chain links TRBV18 with TRBJ1-2; D possibly corresponds to TRBD1 (5 bases). The CDR3 has 14 amino acids. V was shortened by 3 bases and J by 6 bases, with 14 bases between the two germline ends. CDR1 is KGHSH and CDR2 is LQKENI in the germline V gene. CDR3 loop: CASSPVRGRDGYTF. The CDR3 region has the DNA TGTGCCAGCTCACCCGTTCGGGGGAGGGATGGCTACACCTTC.

This clone was counted between two and nine times. This chain links TRBV6-1 with TRBJ1-2; TRBD1 agrees at 9 bases. The length of the CDR3 is 14 residues. Per germline, CDR1 MNHNS and CDR2 SASEGT. V lost 6 bases and J lost 6; bases outside the gene matches: 8. The CDR3 sequence: CASRPPGTGHGYTF. The CDR3 DNA follows: TGTGCCAGCAGGCCACCCGGGACAGGGCATGGCTACACCTTC.

The gene calls are TRBV29-1 and TRBJ2-7, with a tentative D call TRBD2 (5 bases). The CDR3 has 12 amino acids. Germline V lookup: CDR1 SQVTM, CDR2 ANQGSEA. The V and J ends lost 6 bases and 4 bases respectively, with 13 bases between them. Here the CDR3 DNA reads TGCAGCGTAGTCGGTACGGGGTACGAGCAGTACTTC. It is translated as CSVVGTGYEQYF.

The genes are TRBV6-5 and TRBJ1-1, with TRBD1 matching over 10 bases. CDR3 length: 15 residues. The V gene end was trimmed by 10 bases and the J gene end by 0 bases; junction bases not matched to a gene: 8. Germline V gene data show CDR1 as MNHEY and CDR2 as SVGAGI. As DNA, the CDR3 is TGTGCCACCAAGACAGGGGGCACAATGAACACTGAAGCTTTCTTT. It specifies CATKTGGTMNTEAFF.